These T cell receptor beta chains were read from a single sample in a study of T cells in Graves' hyperthyroidism and ophthalmopathy. A single record per CDR3 protein comes from TCRdb applying MiXCR to the multiplex PCR reads. The sample carries approximately 420,000 distinct CDR3 sequences, about 15% recorded once. The specimen was blood. These receptor sequences come from a woman in her twenties or thirties with Graves' hyperthyroidism. Each CDR3 is given with its conserved first and last residue. A D gene is named only where the DNA matches it firmly. Expanded clones get a size class; other rows say once, few or many, or leave the size out.

V gene	CDR3 length	D gene	J gene	clone size	CDR3 protein	CDR3 DNA
TRBV20-1	15	TRBD2	TRBJ2-5	many	CSAKGLAGVGETQYF	TGCAGTGCTAAAGGACTAGCGGGAGTAGGAGAGACCCAGTACTTC
TRBV12-3/TRBV12-4	14	NA	TRBJ1-3	few	CASSAPSTGNTIYF	TGTGCCAGCAGTGCCCCAAGTACTGGAAACACCATATATTTT
TRBV28	18	NA	TRBJ2-6	NA	CASSPPEQLLSGANVLTF	TGTGCCAGCAGTCCCCCCGAACAGCTCCTCTCTGGGGCCAACGTCCTGACTTTC
TRBV28	12	TRBD1	TRBJ2-7	many	CASSLQGGEQYF	TGTGCCAGCAGCTTACAGGGGGGCGAGCAGTACTTC
TRBV20-1	16	TRBD2	TRBJ2-1	NA	CSAGPAGGPGYNEQFF	TGCAGTGCTGGGCCAGCGGGAGGGCCGGGGTACAATGAGCAGTTCTTC
TRBV5-5	15	NA	TRBJ1-2	few	CASSKPGEVDHGYTF	TGTGCCAGCAGCAAACCCGGAGAGGTGGATCATGGCTACACCTTC
TRBV25-1	15	TRBD2	TRBJ2-7	few	CASSHAGAVVYEQYF	TGTGCCAGCAGCCACGCGGGAGCCGTTGTTTACGAGCAGTACTTC
TRBV28	16	TRBD1	TRBJ2-7	few	CASSLGTGTGAYEQYF	TGTGCCAGCAGCCTCGGGACCGGGACAGGTGCCTACGAGCAGTACTTC
TRBV10-3	13	NA	TRBJ2-1	few	CAISETDSTEQFF	TGTGCCATCAGTGAGACCGACTCCACTGAGCAGTTCTTC
TRBV6-5	15	NA	TRBJ1-4	NA	CASRSSGGGEEKLFF	TGTGCCAGCAGGTCCTCGGGGGGCGGTGAGGAAAAACTGTTTTTT
TRBV6-1	16	NA	TRBJ2-7	NA	CASSELLSQPLYEQYF	TGTGCCAGCAGTGAACTTTTGTCGCAACCCCTCTACGAGCAGTACTTC
TRBV3-1	15	NA	TRBJ2-2	many	CASSQLKSITGELFF	TGTGCCAGCAGCCAACTGAAGTCGATCACCGGGGAGCTGTTTTTT
TRBV28	16	TRBD1	TRBJ2-2	many	CASSSPTGDLPGELFF	TGTGCCAGCAGTTCTCCGACAGGGGACCTCCCCGGGGAGCTGTTTTTT
TRBV12-3/TRBV12-4	16	NA	TRBJ2-2	few	CASSLRGGGNTGELFF	TGTGCCAGCAGTCTGCGCGGAGGGGGGAACACCGGGGAGCTGTTTTTT
TRBV6-1	14	NA	TRBJ1-5	many	CASSVDSRAQPQHF	TGTGCCAGCAGTGTGGACAGCCGGGCCCAGCCCCAGCATTTT
TRBV6-1	17	NA	TRBJ2-3	few	CASGLAKGRRTTDTQYF	TGTGCCAGCGGTTTAGCGAAGGGGCGCAGGACCACAGATACGCAGTATTTT